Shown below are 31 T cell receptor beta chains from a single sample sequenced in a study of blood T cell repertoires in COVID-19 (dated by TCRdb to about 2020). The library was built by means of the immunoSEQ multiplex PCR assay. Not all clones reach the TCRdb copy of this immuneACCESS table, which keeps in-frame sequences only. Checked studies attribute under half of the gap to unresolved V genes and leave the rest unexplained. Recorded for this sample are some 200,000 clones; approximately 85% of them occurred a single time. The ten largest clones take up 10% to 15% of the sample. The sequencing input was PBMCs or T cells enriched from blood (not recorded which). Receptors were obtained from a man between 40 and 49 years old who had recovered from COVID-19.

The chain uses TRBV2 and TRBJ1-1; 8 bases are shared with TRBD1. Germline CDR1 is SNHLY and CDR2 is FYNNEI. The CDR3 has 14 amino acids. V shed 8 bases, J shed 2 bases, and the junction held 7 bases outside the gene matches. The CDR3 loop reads CASLLDRANTEAFF. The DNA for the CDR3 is TGTGCCAGCCTCCTGGACAGGGCTAACACTGAAGCTTTCTTT.

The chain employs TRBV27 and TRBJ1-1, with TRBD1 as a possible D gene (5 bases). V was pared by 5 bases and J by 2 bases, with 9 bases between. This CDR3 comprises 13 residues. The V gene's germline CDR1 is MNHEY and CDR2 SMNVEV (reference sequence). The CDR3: CASSRRDNTEAFF. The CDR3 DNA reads TGTGCCAGCAGTCGCAGGGATAACACTGAAGCTTTCTTT.

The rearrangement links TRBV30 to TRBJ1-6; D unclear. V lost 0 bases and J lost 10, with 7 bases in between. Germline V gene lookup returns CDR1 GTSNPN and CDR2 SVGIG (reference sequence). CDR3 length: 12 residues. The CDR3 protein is CAWSVLGSPLHF. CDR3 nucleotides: TGTGCCTGGAGTGTACTCGGGTCACCCCTCCACTTT.

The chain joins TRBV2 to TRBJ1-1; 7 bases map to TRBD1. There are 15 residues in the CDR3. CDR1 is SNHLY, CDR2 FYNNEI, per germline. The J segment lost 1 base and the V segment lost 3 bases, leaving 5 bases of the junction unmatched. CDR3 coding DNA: TGTGCCAGCAGTGAGCAAGGGACAGAGAACACTGAAGCTTTCTTT. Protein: CASSEQGTENTEAFF. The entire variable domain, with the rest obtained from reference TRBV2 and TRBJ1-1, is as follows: EPEVTQTPSHQVTQMGQEVILRCVPISNHLYFYWYRQILGQKVEFLVSFYNNEISEKSEIFDDQFSVERPDGSNFTLKIRSTKLEDSAMYFCASSEQGTENTEAFFGQGTRLTVV.

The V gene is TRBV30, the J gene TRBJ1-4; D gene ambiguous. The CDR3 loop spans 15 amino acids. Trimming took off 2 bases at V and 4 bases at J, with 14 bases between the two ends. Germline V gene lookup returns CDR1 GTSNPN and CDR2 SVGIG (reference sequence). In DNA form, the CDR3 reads TGTGCCTGGAGTCGGGAGCCGGCTCTTAATGAAAAACTGTTTTTT. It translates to CAWSREPALNEKLFF.

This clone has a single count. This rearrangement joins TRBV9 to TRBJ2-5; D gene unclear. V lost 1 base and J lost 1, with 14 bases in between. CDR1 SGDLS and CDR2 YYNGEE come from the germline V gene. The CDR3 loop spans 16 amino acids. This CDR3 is CASSVTGQTTQETQYF. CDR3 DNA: TGTGCCAGCAGCGTAACTGGGCAGACCACCCAAGAGACCCAGTACTTC.

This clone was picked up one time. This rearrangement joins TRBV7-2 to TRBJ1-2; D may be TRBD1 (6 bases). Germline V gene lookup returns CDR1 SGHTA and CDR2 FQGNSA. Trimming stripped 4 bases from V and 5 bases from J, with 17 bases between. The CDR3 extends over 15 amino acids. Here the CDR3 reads CASSSSTGILYGYTF. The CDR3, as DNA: TGTGCCAGCAGCTCATCGACAGGCATACTTTATGGCTACACCTTC.

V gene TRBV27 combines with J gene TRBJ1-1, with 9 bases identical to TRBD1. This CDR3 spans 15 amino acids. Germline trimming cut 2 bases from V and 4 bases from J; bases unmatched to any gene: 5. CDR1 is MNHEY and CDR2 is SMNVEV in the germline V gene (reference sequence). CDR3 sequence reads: CASSLTGGAITEAFF. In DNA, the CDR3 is TGTGCCAGCAGTTTAACAGGGGGCGCGATCACTGAAGCTTTCTTT.

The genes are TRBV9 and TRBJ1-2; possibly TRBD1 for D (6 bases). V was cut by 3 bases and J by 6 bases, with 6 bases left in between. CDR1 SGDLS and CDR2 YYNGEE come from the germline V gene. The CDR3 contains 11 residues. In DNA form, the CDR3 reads TGTGCCAGCAGCGGGACAGATGGCTACACCTTC. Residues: CASSGTDGYTF.

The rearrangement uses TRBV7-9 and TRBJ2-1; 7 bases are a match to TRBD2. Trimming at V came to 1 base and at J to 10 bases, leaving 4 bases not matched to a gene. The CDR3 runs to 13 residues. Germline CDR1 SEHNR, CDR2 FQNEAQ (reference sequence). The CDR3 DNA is TGTGCCAGCAGCTTAGGAGGTAGCGGGGAGCAGTTCTTC. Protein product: CASSLGGSGEQFF.

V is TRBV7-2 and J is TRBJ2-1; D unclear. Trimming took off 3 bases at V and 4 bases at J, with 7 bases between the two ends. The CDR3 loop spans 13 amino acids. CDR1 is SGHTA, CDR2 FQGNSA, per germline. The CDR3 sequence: CASSFYGYNEQFF. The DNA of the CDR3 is TGTGCCAGCAGCTTCTACGGTTACAATGAGCAGTTCTTC.

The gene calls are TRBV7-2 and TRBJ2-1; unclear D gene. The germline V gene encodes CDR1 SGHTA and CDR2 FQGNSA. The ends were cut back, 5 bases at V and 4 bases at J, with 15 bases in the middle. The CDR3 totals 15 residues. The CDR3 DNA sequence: TGTGCCAGCAGCCCCCCAGCGAGAACGTACAATGAGCAGTTCTTC. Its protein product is CASSPPARTYNEQFF.

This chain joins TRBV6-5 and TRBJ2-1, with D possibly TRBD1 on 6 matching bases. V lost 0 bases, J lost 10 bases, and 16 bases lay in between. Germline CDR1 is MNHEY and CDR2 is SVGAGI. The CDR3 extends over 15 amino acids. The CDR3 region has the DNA TGTGCCAGCAGTTACTCGATACAGGGTATAGGCGAGCAGTTCTTC. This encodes CASSYSIQGIGEQFF.

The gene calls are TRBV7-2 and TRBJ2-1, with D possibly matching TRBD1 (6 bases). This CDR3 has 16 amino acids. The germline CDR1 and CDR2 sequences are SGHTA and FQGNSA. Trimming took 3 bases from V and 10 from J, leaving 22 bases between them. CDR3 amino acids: CASSFRGQLGGREQFF. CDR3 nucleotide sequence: TGTGCCAGCAGCTTCCGGGGCCAACTAGGGGGTCGGGAGCAGTTCTTC.

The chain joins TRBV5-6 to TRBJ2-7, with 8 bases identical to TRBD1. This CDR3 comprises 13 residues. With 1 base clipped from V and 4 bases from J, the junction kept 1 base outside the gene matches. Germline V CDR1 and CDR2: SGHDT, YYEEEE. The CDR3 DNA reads TGTGCCAGCAGCTTGTACAGGGGGTACGAGCAGTACGTC. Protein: CASSLYRGYEQYV.

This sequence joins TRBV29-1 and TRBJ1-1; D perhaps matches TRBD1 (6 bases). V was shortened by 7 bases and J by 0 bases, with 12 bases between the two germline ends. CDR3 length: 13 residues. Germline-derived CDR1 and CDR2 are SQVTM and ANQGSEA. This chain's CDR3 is CSGNGQLNTEAFF. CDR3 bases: TGCAGCGGGAACGGACAGCTGAACACTGAAGCTTTCTTT.

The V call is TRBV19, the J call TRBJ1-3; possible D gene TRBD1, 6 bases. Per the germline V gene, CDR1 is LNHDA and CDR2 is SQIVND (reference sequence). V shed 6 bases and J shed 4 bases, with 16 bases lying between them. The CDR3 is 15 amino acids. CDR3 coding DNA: TGTGCCAGTAGCGAAACAGGGCTTGGCGGAAACACCATATATTTT. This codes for CASSETGLGGNTIYF.

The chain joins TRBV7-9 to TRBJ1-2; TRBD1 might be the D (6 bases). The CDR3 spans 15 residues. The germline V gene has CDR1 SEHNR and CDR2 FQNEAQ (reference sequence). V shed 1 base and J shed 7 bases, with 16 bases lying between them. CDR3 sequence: CASSLEAGDPSGYTF. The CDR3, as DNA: TGTGCCAGCAGCTTAGAGGCAGGGGATCCCTCTGGCTACACCTTC.

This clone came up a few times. CDR3 sequence (DNA): TGCGCCAGCAGCCAAGCCCAGGGCTACGAGCAGTACTTC. It encodes CASSQAQGYEQYF. The V gene is TRBV4-3, the J gene TRBJ2-7; the D gene is possibly TRBD1 (5 bases). The germline V gene has CDR1 LGHNA and CDR2 YSLEER. The V gene lost 1 base and the J gene lost 3 bases, with 7 bases spanning the gap. CDR3 length equals 13 residues.

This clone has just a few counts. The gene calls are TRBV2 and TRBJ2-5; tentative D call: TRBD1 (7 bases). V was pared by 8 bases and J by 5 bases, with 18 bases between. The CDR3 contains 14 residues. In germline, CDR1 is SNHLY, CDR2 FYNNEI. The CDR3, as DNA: TGTGCCAGCCGCCAGTTGACAGGGAGGGAGACCCAGTACTTC. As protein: CASRQLTGRETQYF.

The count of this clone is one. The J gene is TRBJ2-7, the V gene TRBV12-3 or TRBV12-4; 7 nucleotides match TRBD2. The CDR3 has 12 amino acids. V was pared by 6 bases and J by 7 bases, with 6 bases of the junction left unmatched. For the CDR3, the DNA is TGTGCCAGCAGCTTAATGGGGGGGGAGCAGTACGTC. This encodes CASSLMGGEQYV.

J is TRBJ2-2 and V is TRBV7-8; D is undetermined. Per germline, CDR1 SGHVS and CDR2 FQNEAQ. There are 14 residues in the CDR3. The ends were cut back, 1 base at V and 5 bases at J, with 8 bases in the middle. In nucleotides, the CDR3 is TGTGCCAGCAGCTTAGGCCCCACAACCGGGGAGCTGTTTTTT. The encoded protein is CASSLGPTTGELFF. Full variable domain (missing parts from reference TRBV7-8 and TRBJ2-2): GAGVSQSPRYKVAKRGQDVALRCDPISGHVSLFWYQQALGQGPEFLTYFQNEAQLDKSGLPSDRFFAERPEGSVSTLKIQRTQQEDSAVYLCASSLGPTTGELFFGEGSRLTVL.

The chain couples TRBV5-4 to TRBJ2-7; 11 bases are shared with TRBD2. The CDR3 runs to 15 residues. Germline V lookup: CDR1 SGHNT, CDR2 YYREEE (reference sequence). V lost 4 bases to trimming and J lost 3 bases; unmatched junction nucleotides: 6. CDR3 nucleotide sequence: TGTGCCAGCAGCCCGGGACTAGCGGAGCACTACGAGCAGTACTTC. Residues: CASSPGLAEHYEQYF.

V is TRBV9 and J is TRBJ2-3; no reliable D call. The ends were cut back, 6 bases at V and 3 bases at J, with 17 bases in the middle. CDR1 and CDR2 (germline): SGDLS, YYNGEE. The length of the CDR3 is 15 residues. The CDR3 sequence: CASTPESRLTDTQYF. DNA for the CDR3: TGTGCCAGCACCCCGGAGAGCCGGTTAACAGATACGCAGTATTTT.

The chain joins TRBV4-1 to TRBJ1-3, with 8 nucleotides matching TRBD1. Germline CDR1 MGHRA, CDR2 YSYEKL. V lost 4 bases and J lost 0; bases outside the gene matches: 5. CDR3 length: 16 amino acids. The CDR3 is CASSRDRSPSGNTIYF. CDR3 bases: TGCGCCAGCAGCCGGGACAGGTCCCCCTCTGGAAACACCATATATTTT.

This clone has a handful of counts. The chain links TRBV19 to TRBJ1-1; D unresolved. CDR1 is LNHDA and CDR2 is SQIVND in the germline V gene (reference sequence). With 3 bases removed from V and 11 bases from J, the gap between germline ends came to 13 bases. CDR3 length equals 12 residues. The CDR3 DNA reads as TGTGCCAGTAGTATGGCGGGATTGGAGGCTTTCTTT. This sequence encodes CASSMAGLEAFF.

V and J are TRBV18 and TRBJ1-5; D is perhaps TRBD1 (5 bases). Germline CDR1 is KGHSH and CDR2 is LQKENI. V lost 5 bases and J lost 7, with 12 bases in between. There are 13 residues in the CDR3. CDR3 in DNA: TGTGCCAGCTCATTAGGACAAGCCCAGCCCCAGCATTTT. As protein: CASSLGQAQPQHF.

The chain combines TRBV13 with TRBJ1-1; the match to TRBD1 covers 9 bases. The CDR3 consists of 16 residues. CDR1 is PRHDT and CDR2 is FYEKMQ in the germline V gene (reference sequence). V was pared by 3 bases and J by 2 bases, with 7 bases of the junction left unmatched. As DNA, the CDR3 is TGTGCCAGCAGCTTGGGGGCGGGACAGGGAAACACTGAAGCTTTCTTT. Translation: CASSLGAGQGNTEAFF.

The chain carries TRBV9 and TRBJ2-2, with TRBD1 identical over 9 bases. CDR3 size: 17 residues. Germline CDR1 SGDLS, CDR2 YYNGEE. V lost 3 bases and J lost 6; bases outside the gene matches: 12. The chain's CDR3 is CASSGRTGTGIAGELFF. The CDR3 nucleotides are TGTGCCAGCAGCGGCAGAACCGGGACAGGGATCGCCGGGGAGCTGTTTTTT.

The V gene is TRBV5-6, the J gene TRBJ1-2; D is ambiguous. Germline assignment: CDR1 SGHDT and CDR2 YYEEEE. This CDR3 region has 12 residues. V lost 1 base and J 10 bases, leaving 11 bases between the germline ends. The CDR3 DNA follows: TGTGCCAGCAGCTTGACAGAAGGATCCTACACCTTC. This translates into CASSLTEGSYTF.

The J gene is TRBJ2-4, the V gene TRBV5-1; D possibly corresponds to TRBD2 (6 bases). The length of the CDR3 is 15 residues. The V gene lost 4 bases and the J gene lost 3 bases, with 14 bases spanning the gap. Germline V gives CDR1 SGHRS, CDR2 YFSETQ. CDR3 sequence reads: CASSRDPGGKNIQYF. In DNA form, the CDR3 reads TGCGCCAGCAGCAGAGATCCCGGGGGCAAAAACATTCAGTACTTC.